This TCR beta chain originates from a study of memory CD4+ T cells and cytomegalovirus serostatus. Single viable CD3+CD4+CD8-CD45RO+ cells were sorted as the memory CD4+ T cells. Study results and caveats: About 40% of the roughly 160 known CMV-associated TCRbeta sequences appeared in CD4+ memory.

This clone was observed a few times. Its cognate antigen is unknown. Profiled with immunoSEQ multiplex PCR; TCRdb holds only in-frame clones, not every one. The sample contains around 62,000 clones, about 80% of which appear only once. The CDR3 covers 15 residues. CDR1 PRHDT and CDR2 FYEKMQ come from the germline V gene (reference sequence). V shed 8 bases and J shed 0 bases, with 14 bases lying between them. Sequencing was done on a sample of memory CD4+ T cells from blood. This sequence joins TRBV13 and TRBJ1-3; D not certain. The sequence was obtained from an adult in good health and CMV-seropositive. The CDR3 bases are TGTGCCAGCTGCTCGGGAGATCTCTCTGGAAACACCATATATTTT. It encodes CASCSGDLSGNTIYF.